Given below is one T cell receptor (beta chain) in context. Its target antigen remains unknown. Base qualities are not at hand, and no much larger clone is one base apart. The data stem from a study of blood T cell repertoires in COVID-19 (dated by TCRdb to about 2020). General notes on the study: Collaborator samples came from the United States, Italy and Spain and covered acute and convalescent phases of COVID-19. The material from the prospective study consisted of cDNA or gDNA derived from T cells, B-cell-depleted T cells, or PBMCs. The dataset comprised deeply sampled blood TCRbeta repertoires from subjects exposed to, actively infected with, or recovered from COVID-19. The repertoires were released in a freely available public database intended as a resource for research on the immune response to SARS-CoV-2. Samples came from the ongoing ImmuneRACE study (first 160 participants) plus 1,254 subjects from 6 global collaborators. Nearly every sample came with metadata listing a de-identified subject ID, COVID-19 status, age in years and sex. Where available, HLA class I and class II types were taken from metadata supplied by the sample provider and were not determined by assay-based typing.

Overall study results and their limits: How much clinical and demographic metadata was included differed by source and by participant, and the metadata was provided uncurated.

TCRbeta CDR3 regions were amplified from genomic DNA by means of the immunoSEQ Assay, a bias-controlled multiplex PCR. The published analysis was carried out like this. Nucleated cell counts per sample were estimated from amplification of reference gene primers within the assay. To quantify the absolute abundance of each unique TCRbeta CDR3 rearrangement, sequence reads were collapsed and filtered. Productive Simpson clonality was computed per sample as the square root of Simpson's diversity index over productive rearrangements. Imported from immuneACCESS, the table was reduced by TCRdb to in-frame sequences with V and J called. These copies leave out some clones; in studies compared against another copy, an unresolved V gene accounts for under half, and the cause of the remainder is not known. The DNA gave D and trimming, while V, J and clone size come from that table. In all, the sample holds about 180,000 clones, and around nine tenths of those were seen once. The ten largest clones add up to approximately 13% of the sample.

At one collaborating source in Seattle, patients were enrolled during active infection and were followed longitudinally through the course of disease. Collaborating institutions collected whole blood in K2EDTA tubes following their own protocols. For TCRbeta analysis, collaborators shipped samples as frozen whole blood, isolated PBMCs, or DNA extracted from either of those sample types. The sequenced sample consisted of peripheral blood. This receptor was identified in a woman aged 70-85 years with COVID-19, enrolled during active disease.

The CDR3 sequence is CAWRYRDKVTGELFF. The sequenced DNA: TGTGCCTGGAGGTACCGGGACAAGGTAACCGGGGAGCTGTTTTTT. The rearrangement joined TRBV30 to TRBJ2-2; TRBD1 could be the D gene, as 6 bases match. At the junction V is shortened by 3 bases and J by 5 bases, with 16 bases in between. Taken from cysteine to phenylalanine, the CDR3 has 15 residues. Only CDR3 DNA remains: 45 bases, in frame from the first base. Based on the germline V gene (reference sequence), the CDR1 and CDR2 sequences are GTSNPN and SVGIG.